This T cell receptor beta chain was profiled in a study of CD8 T cells in Susac syndrome. V lost 2 bases and J lost 3, with 7 bases in between. CDR3 size: 13 residues. The germline gives CDR1 SNHLY, CDR2 FYNNEI. An amount of RNA that ranged from roughly 0.45 to 1 ug was reverse transcribed with random hexamers. immunoSEQ multiplex PCR amplified TCR beta CDR3 across 54 Vbeta, 13 Jbeta. Each CDR3 protein is one row after TCRdb ran MiXCR on the immunoSEQ multiplex PCR reads. The sample yields approximately 150,000 distinct CDR3 sequences, roughly 94% seen once. Treatment-naive patients with stable or active relapsing-remitting disease were the multiple sclerosis controls. Both CD4+ and CD8+ T cells were negatively isolated, and TEMRA cells underwent FACS enrichment.

The receptor was derived from a human donor with multiple sclerosis. V is TRBV2 and J is TRBJ2-5; perhaps TRBD1 as D (6 bases). Sequencing was carried out using CD4+ T cells from PBMCs. In DNA form, the CDR3 reads TGTGCCAGCAGTGAAACAGGGAAAGAGACCCAGTACTTC. It encodes CASSETGKETQYF.